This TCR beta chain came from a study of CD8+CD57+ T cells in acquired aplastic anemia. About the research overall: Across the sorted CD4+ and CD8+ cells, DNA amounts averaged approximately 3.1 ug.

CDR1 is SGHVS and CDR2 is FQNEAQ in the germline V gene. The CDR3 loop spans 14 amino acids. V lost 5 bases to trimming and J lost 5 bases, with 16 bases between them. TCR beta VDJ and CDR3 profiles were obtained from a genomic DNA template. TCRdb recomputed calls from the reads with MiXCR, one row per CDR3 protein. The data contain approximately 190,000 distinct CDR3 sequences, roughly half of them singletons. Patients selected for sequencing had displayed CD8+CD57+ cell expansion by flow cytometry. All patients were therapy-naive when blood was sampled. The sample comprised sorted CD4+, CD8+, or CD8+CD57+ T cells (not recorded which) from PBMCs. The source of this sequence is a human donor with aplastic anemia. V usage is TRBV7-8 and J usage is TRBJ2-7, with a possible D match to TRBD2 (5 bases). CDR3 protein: CASSPTWRIHEQYF. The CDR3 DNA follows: TGTGCCAGCAGCCCCACGTGGAGGATCCACGAGCAGTACTTC. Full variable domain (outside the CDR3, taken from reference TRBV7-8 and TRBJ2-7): GAGVSQSPRYKVAKRGQDVALRCDPISGHVSLFWYQQALGQGPEFLTYFQNEAQLDKSGLPSDRFFAERPEGSVSTLKIQRTQQEDSAVYLCASSPTWRIHEQYFGPGTRLTVT.